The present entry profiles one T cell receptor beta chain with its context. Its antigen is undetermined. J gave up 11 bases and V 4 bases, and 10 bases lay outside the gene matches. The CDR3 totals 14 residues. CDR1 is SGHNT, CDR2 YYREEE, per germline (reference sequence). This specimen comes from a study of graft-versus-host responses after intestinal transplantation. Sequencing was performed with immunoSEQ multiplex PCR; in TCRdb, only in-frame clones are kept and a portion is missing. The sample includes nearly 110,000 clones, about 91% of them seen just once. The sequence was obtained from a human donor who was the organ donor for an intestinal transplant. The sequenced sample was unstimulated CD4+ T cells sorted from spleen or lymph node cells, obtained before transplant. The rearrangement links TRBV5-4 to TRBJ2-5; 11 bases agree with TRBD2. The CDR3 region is CASSPGLAAGEQYF. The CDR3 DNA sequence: TGTGCCAGCAGCCCGGGACTAGCGGCGGGAGAGCAGTACTTC.